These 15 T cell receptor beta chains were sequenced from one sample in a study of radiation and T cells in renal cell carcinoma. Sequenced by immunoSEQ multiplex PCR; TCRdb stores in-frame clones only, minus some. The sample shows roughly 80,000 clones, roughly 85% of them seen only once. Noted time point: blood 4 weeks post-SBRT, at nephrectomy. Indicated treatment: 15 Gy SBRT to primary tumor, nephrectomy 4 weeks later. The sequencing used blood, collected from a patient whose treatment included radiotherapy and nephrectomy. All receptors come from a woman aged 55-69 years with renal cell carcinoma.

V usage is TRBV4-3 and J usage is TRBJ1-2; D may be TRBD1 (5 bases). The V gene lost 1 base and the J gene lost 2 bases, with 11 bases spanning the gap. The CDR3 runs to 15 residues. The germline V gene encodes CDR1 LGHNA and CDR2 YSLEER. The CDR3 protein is CASSQGRGSNYGYTF. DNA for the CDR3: TGCGCCAGCAGCCAAGGTCGGGGGTCGAACTATGGCTACACCTTC.

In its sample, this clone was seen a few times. CDR3 sequence: CASSQERPGQGHGYTF. The CDR3 bases are TGTGCCAGCAGCCAAGAAAGACCGGGACAGGGACATGGCTACACCTTC. V gene TRBV4-2 combines with J gene TRBJ1-2; 9 bases fit TRBD1. CDR3 length equals 16 residues. Germline trimming cut 0 bases from V and 6 bases from J; bases unmatched to any gene: 8. CDR1 is LGHNA, CDR2 YNFKEQ, per germline.

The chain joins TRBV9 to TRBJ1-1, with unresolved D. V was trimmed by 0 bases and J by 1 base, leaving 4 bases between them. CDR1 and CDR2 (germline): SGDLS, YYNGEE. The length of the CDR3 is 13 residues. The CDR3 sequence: CASSVDRNTEAFF. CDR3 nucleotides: TGTGCCAGCAGCGTAGACAGGAACACTGAAGCTTTCTTT. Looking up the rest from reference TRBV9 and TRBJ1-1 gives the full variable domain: DSGVTQTPKHLITATGQRVTLRCSPRSGDLSVYWYQQSLDQGLQFLIQYYNGEERAKGNILERFSAQQFPDLHSELNLSSLELGDSALYFCASSVDRNTEAFFGQGTRLTVV.

CDR3 amino acids: CASSLERGSGNTIYF. The CDR3 DNA reads TGTGCCAGCAGCTTAGAGAGGGGCAGTGGAAACACCATATATTTT. This chain connects TRBV11-2 to TRBJ1-3, with D possibly TRBD1 on 5 matching bases. Germline assignment: CDR1 SGHAT and CDR2 FQNNGV. The CDR3 length is 15 residues. V lost 0 bases, J lost 3 bases, and 9 bases lay in between.

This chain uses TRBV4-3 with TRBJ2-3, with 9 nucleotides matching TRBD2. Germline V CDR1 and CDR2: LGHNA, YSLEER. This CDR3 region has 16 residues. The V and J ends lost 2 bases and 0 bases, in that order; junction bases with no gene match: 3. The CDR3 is CASSQSGRSSTDTQYF. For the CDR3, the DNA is TGCGCCAGCAGCCAAAGCGGGAGGTCAAGCACAGATACGCAGTATTTT.

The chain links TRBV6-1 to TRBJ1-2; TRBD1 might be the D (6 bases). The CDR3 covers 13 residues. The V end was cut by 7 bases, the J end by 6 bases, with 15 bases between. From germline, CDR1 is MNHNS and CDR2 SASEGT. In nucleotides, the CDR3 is TGTGCCAGCAAAGTCGGGGGCCGAAATGGCTACACCTTC. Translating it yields CASKVGGRNGYTF.

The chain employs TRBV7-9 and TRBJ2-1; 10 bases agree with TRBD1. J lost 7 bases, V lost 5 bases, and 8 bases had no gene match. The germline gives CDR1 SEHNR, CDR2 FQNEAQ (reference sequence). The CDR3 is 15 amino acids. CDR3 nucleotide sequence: TGTGCCAGCAGCCCAGTCAGGACAGGGGGGAATGAGCAGTTCTTC. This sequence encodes CASSPVRTGGNEQFF.

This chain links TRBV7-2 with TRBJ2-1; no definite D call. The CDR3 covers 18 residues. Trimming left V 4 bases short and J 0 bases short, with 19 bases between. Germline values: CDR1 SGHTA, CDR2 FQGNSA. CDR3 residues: CASSSGRAYLSSYNEQFF. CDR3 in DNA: TGTGCCAGCAGCTCGGGCCGAGCCTATCTAAGCTCCTACAATGAGCAGTTCTTC.

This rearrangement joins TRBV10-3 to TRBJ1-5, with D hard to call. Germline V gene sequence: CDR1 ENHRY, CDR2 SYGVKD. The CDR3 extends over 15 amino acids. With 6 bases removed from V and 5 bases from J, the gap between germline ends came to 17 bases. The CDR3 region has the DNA TGTGCCATCAGGGCCGATGAATACACCTATCAGCCCCAGCATTTT. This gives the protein CAIRADEYTYQPQHF.

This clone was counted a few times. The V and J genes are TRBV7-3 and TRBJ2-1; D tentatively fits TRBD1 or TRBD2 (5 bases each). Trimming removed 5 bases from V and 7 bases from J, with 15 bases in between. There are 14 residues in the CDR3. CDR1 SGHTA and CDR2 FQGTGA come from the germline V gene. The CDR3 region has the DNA TGTGCCAGCAGCCCAGGGCGGGCTGAAAATGAGCAGTTCTTC. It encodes CASSPGRAENEQFF.

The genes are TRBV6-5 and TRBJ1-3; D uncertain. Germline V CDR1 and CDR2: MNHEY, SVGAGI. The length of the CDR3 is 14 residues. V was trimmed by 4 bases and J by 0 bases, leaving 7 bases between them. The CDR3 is CASSLQHSGNTIYF. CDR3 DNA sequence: TGTGCCAGCAGTTTACAGCACTCTGGAAACACCATATATTTT.

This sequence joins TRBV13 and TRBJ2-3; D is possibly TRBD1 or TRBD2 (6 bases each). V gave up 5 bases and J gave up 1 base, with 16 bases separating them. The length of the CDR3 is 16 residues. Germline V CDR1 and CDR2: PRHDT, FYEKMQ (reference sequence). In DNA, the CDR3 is TGTGCCAGCAGCAGGGGGGTCGGACTACGCACAGATACGCAGTATTTT. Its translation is CASSRGVGLRTDTQYF.

The CDR3 region is CASSLSVSGYTF. CDR3 sequence (DNA): TGTGCCAGCAGCCTATCAGTGAGTGGCTACACCTTC. The V and J genes are TRBV7-9 and TRBJ1-2, with D unresolved. The germline V gene encodes CDR1 SEHNR and CDR2 FQNEAQ (reference sequence). This CDR3 spans 12 amino acids. V was shortened by 5 bases and J by 7 bases, with 11 bases between the two germline ends.

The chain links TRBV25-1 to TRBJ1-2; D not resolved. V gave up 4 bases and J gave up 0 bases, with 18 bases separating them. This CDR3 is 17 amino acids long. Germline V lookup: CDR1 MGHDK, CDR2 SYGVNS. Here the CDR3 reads CASSVAGSPRANYGYTF. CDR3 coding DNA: TGTGCCAGCAGTGTTGCCGGGTCCCCTAGGGCTAACTATGGCTACACCTTC.

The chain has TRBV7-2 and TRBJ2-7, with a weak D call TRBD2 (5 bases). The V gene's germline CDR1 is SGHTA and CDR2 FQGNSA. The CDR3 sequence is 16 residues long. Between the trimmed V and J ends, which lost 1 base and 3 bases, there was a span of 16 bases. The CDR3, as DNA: TGTGCCAGCAGCTTAGGGATGGGGAAAAGCGGCTACGAGCAGTACTTC. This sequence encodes CASSLGMGKSGYEQYF.